This TCR beta chain emerged from a study of blood T cell repertoires in COVID-19. This CDR3 is 10 amino acids long. V was trimmed by 11 bases and J by 2 bases, leaving 6 bases between them. CDR1 and CDR2 (germline): MDHEN, SYDVKM. Clones were read by immunoSEQ multiplex PCR, and TCRdb kept only the in-frame ones, dropping some. The sample contains some 35,000 clones, approximately 86% of which appear only once. Specimen: peripheral blood. This rearrangement joins TRBV28 to TRBJ1-1; D is undetermined. The sequence came from a human donor in a cohort sampled during active COVID-19. DNA of the CDR3: TGTGCCGCAGTCAACACTGAAGCTTTCTTT. Its protein is CAAVNTEAFF.